The 25 T cell receptor beta chains presented below share a single source sample, sequenced in a study of T cells in Graves' hyperthyroidism and ophthalmopathy. Template material for amplifying TCR beta CDR3 regions consisted of RNA transcripts. The HTBI set primed first-round TCR CDR3 RT-PCR. TCRdb reanalysed the multiplex PCR reads using MiXCR and keeps one entry per CDR3 protein. The data contain roughly 380,000 distinct CDR3 sequences, around 18% of them singletons. The specimen was blood. The receptors originated from a woman in her thirties or forties with Graves' ophthalmopathy.

The sample holds many counts of this clonotype. The chain employs TRBV28 and TRBJ2-5; 7 bases match TRBD1. Germline lookup yields CDR1 MDHEN and CDR2 SYDVKM. V lost 6 bases, J lost 2 bases, and 9 bases stayed unmatched. The CDR3 runs to 15 residues. CDR3 in DNA: TGTGCCAGCAGCCTCCCGGGACAGATTCAAGAGACCCAGTACTTC. Its translation: CASSLPGQIQETQYF. The variable domain in full, completed from reference TRBV28 and TRBJ2-5, reads DVKVTQSSRYLVKRTGEKVFLECVQDMDHENMFWYRQDPGLGLRLIYFSYDVKMKEKGDIPEGYSVSREKKERFSLILESASTNQTSMYLCASSLPGQIQETQYFGPGTRLLVL.

The table lists this clonotype with a few counts. This chain uses TRBV27 with TRBJ1-2, with 12 bases aligning to TRBD1. The germline V gene encodes CDR1 MNHEY and CDR2 SMNVEV (reference sequence). Trimming took 6 bases from V and 4 from J; bases not matched to a gene: 9. The CDR3 runs 16 residues. CDR3 DNA sequence: TGTGCCAGCAGGCCACCGGGACAGGGGGCCCGCTATGGCTACACCTTC. Protein sequence: CASRPPGQGARYGYTF.

There are many counts of this clonotype. This rearrangement joins TRBV14 to TRBJ1-1; no reliable D call. The V end lost 0 bases, the J end lost 12 bases, and 17 bases lay between the germline ends. The CDR3 totals 14 residues. CDR1 is SGHDN and CDR2 is FVKESK in the germline V gene. The DNA for the CDR3 is TGTGCCAGCAGCCAAGATGTTGTCAGAGGGAGGACTTTCTTT. It codes for CASSQDVVRGRTFF.

This clonotype was seen many times. The chain recombines TRBV6-2 or TRBV6-3 with TRBJ2-4; 10 bases map to TRBD1. With V trimmed by 0 bases and J by 5 bases, 4 bases remained unmatched. CDR3 length: 16 amino acids. Per germline, CDR1 MNHEY and CDR2 SVGEGT. The CDR3 sequence: CASSYSGQGPQNIQYF. CDR3 DNA: TGTGCCAGCAGTTACTCGGGACAGGGGCCGCAAAACATTCAGTACTTC.

This clonotype came up many times. The rearrangement links TRBV10-3 to TRBJ2-7, with a possible D match to TRBD1 (5 bases). Germline CDR1 and CDR2: ENHRY and SYGVKD. The V gene lost 4 bases and the J gene lost 3 bases, with 10 bases spanning the gap. The CDR3 is 13 residues long. CDR3 protein: CAISGAGYYEQYF. The CDR3 DNA reads TGTGCCATCAGTGGCGCAGGGTACTACGAGCAGTACTTC.

In its sample, this clonotype was seen many times. The J gene is TRBJ1-6, the V gene TRBV9, with a weak D call TRBD1 (5 bases). V was pared by 0 bases and J by 6 bases, with 7 bases between. Germline V gene data show CDR1 as SGDLS and CDR2 as YYNGEE. CDR3 length equals 14 residues. Written as DNA, the CDR3 is TGTGCCAGCAGCGTAGGGGACCTTAATTCACCCCTCCACTTT. Protein sequence: CASSVGDLNSPLHF.

This clonotype was seen at least ten times. The chain uses TRBV11-2 and TRBJ1-1; 7 bases fit TRBD1. CDR3 length: 16 residues. From germline, CDR1 is SGHAT and CDR2 FQNNGV. The V gene end was trimmed by 2 bases and the J gene end by 4 bases; junction bases not matched to a gene: 10. The CDR3, as DNA: TGTGCCAGCAGCTTAATCGGTGAGGGGGCGGGCACTGAAGCTTTCTTT. Its translation: CASSLIGEGAGTEAFF.

This clonotype was seen at least ten times. J is TRBJ2-7 and V is TRBV7-6; tentatively, D is TRBD1 or TRBD2 (5 bases each). Germline loops: CDR1 SGHVS, CDR2 FNYEAQ. The CDR3 loop spans 13 amino acids. V was cut by 5 bases and J by 4 bases, with 12 bases left in between. The DNA of the CDR3 is TGTGCCAGCAGCCGGGGCTACACTTACGAGCAGTACTTC. Protein product: CASSRGYTYEQYF.

About this clonotype: This may stem from a read error, because a much larger clone lies one nucleotide away. This sequence joins TRBV6-5 and TRBJ2-7; 13 bases match TRBD2. The germline V gene encodes CDR1 MNHEY and CDR2 SVGAGI. This CDR3 comprises 15 residues. V trimming: 5 bases; J trimming: 2 bases; junction bases outside the gene matches: 3. The CDR3 bases are TGTGCCAGCAGTATACTAGCGGGAGGGACCTACGAGCAGTACTTC. It translates to CASSILAGGTYEQYF.

This clonotype was observed many times. This chain joins TRBV5-1 and TRBJ2-7; D not resolved. Germline CDR1 SGHRS, CDR2 YFSETQ. This CDR3 spans 14 amino acids. Trimming took 0 bases from V and 4 from J, leaving 11 bases between them. CDR3 sequence (DNA): TGCGCCAGCAGCTTGGCCTGGTCGGGTTACGAGCAGTACTTC. Protein: CASSLAWSGYEQYF.

In this sample, this clonotype turned up many times. This chain connects TRBV4-3 to TRBJ2-7; 7 nucleotides align to TRBD1. The CDR3 totals 16 residues. Germline V gene sequence: CDR1 LGHNA, CDR2 YSLEER. Trimming at V came to 1 base and at J to 2 bases, leaving 8 bases not matched to a gene. The CDR3: CASSQAPGQRPYEQYF. The CDR3, as DNA: TGCGCCAGCAGCCAAGCCCCGGGACAGAGACCCTACGAGCAGTACTTC.

The gene calls are TRBV28 and TRBJ2-3; D perhaps matches TRBD2 (5 bases). The germline V gene has CDR1 MDHEN and CDR2 SYDVKM. This CDR3 is built from 15 residues. V was shortened by 2 bases and J by 0 bases, with 9 bases between the two germline ends. The CDR3 spells CASSLSAGSTDTQYF. CDR3 DNA sequence: TGTGCCAGCAGTTTAAGTGCGGGCAGCACAGATACGCAGTATTTT.

The J gene is TRBJ1-1, the V gene TRBV19, with D unclear. There are 11 residues in the CDR3. In germline, CDR1 is LNHDA, CDR2 SQIVND (reference sequence). V was cut by 7 bases and J by 3 bases, with 6 bases left in between. In DNA, the CDR3 is TGTGCCAGTACTATGGACACTGAAGCTTTCTTT. Its protein is CASTMDTEAFF.

This clonotype was counted many times. This sequence joins TRBV29-1 and TRBJ2-2, with D perhaps TRBD1 (5 bases). CDR3 length: 15 residues. The V gene's germline CDR1 is SQVTM and CDR2 ANQGSEA. V gave up 6 bases and J gave up 1 base, with 15 bases separating them. The CDR3 loop is CSVSLQGMNTGELFF. The CDR3 DNA reads TGCAGCGTGTCCTTGCAGGGAATGAACACCGGGGAGCTGTTTTTT.

This clonotype has a count of ten or more. V and J are TRBV15 and TRBJ2-1; D is undetermined. The V gene lost 4 bases and the J gene lost 4 bases, with 8 bases spanning the gap. Germline CDR1 is LNHNV and CDR2 is YYDKDF (reference sequence). The CDR3 consists of 13 residues. As DNA, the CDR3 is TGTGCCACCAGCAAAGTCTTGTACAATGAGCAGTTCTTC. Residues: CATSKVLYNEQFF.

This clonotype was observed many times. The J gene is TRBJ2-5, the V gene TRBV3-1; D gene uncertain. V gave up 6 bases and J gave up 4 bases, with 9 bases separating them. Per germline, CDR1 LGHDT and CDR2 YNNKEL (reference sequence). The CDR3 runs to 12 residues. The CDR3 coding sequence is TGTGCCAGCAGTCCCACTATAGAGACCCAGTACTTC. Amino acids: CASSPTIETQYF.

This clonotype has only one observation. The chain has TRBV20-1 and TRBJ2-5; 9 bases map to TRBD1. The V gene's germline CDR1 is DFQATT and CDR2 SNEGSKA (reference sequence). This CDR3 spans 14 amino acids. J was trimmed by 1 base and V by 1 base; bases with no gene match: 1. CDR3 sequence (DNA): TGCAGTGCTAGAGGGACAGGGGTCCAAGAGACCCAGTACTTC. It codes for CSARGTGVQETQYF.

The V gene is TRBV20-1, the J gene TRBJ2-7, with D maybe TRBD1 (5 bases). The CDR3 consists of 15 residues. Between the trimmed V and J ends, which lost 0 bases and 1 base, there was a span of 13 bases. CDR1 and CDR2 (germline): DFQATT, SNEGSKA (reference sequence). The CDR3 DNA follows: TGCAGTGCTAGAGATCGTGGGGCTCTTTCCTACGAGCAGTACTTC. It encodes CSARDRGALSYEQYF.

Only a few counts were recorded for this clonotype. The genes are TRBV5-4 and TRBJ2-7; 11 bases map to TRBD2. V shed 1 base, J shed 3 bases, and the junction held 3 bases outside the gene matches. The CDR3 length is 15 residues. The germline V gene encodes CDR1 SGHNT and CDR2 YYREEE (reference sequence). The CDR3 nucleotides are TGTGCCAGCAGCTTGAAGACTAGCGGGGACTACGAGCAGTACTTC. Translating it yields CASSLKTSGDYEQYF.

V gene TRBV20-1 combines with J gene TRBJ1-5; D remains ambiguous. Trimming shortened V by 0 bases and J by 7 bases, and 16 bases separated the two germline ends. Looked up from germline, CDR1 is DFQATT and CDR2 is SNEGSKA (reference sequence). This CDR3 contains 15 residues. In nucleotides, the CDR3 is TGCAGTGCTAGAGATCCCGGGTCGGGAGGACAGCCCCAGCATTTT. Translating it yields CSARDPGSGGQPQHF.

This clonotype was recorded a few times. CDR3 sequence: CASSFPGSQETQYF. The CDR3 DNA reads as TGTGCCAGCAGTTTCCCAGGGAGCCAAGAGACCCAGTACTTC. The rearrangement links TRBV28 to TRBJ2-5; either TRBD1 or TRBD2 may fit D (5 bases each). Trimming cost V 3 bases and J 1 base, with 9 bases left between them. Germline loops: CDR1 MDHEN, CDR2 SYDVKM. The CDR3 totals 14 residues. Supplemented by reference TRBV28 and TRBJ2-5, the full variable domain reads DVKVTQSSRYLVKRTGEKVFLECVQDMDHENMFWYRQDPGLGLRLIYFSYDVKMKEKGDIPEGYSVSREKKERFSLILESASTNQTSMYLCASSFPGSQETQYFGPGTRLLVL.

At least ten counts were recorded for this clonotype. V gene TRBV28 combines with J gene TRBJ1-2; D is uncertain. Per germline, CDR1 MDHEN and CDR2 SYDVKM. The CDR3 runs to 12 residues. With 5 bases removed from V and 4 bases from J, the gap between germline ends came to 8 bases. CDR3 in amino acids: CASSDSFYGYTF. The CDR3, as DNA: TGTGCCAGCAGTGATAGCTTCTATGGCTACACCTTC.

In this sample, this clonotype turned up many times. The chain carries TRBV6-5 and TRBJ1-5; D possibly corresponds to TRBD1 (6 bases). V gave up 2 bases and J gave up 3 bases, with 8 bases separating them. Germline V CDR1 and CDR2: MNHEY, SVGAGI. CDR3 length: 14 residues. The CDR3 DNA reads as TGTGCCAGCAGTTACCGGGGGCCCAATCAGCCCCAGCATTTT. Protein product: CASSYRGPNQPQHF.

About this clonotype: The germline gene is not matched at one end of the junction; a read error may be the cause. The chain uses TRBV5-1 and TRBJ1-1; TRBD1 agrees at 7 bases. The CDR3 is made up of 14 amino acids. In germline, CDR1 is SGHRS, CDR2 YFSETQ. In nucleotides, the CDR3 is TGCGCCAGCAGCCCCCCAGGGGGGAACACTGAAGCTTCCTTT. This sequence encodes CASSPPGGNTEASF.

This clonotype was seen at least ten times. V is TRBV5-1 and J is TRBJ2-5, with unresolved D. The CDR3 runs to 13 residues. CDR1 is SGHRS, CDR2 YFSETQ, per germline. V lost 7 bases and J lost 4, with 14 bases in between. The CDR3 is CASSALWGETQYF. The CDR3 region has the DNA TGCGCCAGCTCCGCATTATGGGGAGAGACCCAGTACTTC.